This is a list of T cell receptor beta chains from one sample in a study of blood T cell repertoires in COVID-19. This table comes from immunoSEQ multiplex PCR, and its TCRdb copy is limited to in-frame clones, with some not included. The sample holds around 190,000 clones, more than 80% seen once. Input material: peripheral blood. The receptors come from a woman aged 60-75 years with acute or convalescent COVID-19. The CDR3 runs from the conserved cysteine through the conserved F or W. D genes are given only for firm matches. For some rows the clone size is stated as once, few or many, or as a class when expanded; others skip it.

D gene	clone size	V gene	J gene	CDR3 DNA	CDR3 protein
TRBD1	-	TRBV18	TRBJ1-3	TGTGCCAGCTCACCATTAGGACAGGGTGGAGGAAACACCATATATTTT	CASSPLGQGGGNTIYF
-	-	TRBV11-2	TRBJ2-7	TGTGCCAGCAACCCGACAGCAAGCTCCTACGAGCAGTACTTC	CASNPTASSYEQYF
-	-	TRBV6-1	TRBJ1-3	TGTGCCAGCAGTGAAGGGCAGGGGAGCTCTGGAAACACCATATATTTT	CASSEGQGSSGNTIYF
TRBD1	-	TRBV29-1	TRBJ2-3	TGCAGCGTTGAAGCCGGGACAGCTAGCACAGATACGCAGTATTTT	CSVEAGTASTDTQYF
-	-	TRBV28	TRBJ2-3	TGTGCCAGCAGTTTGTCTGCAGATACGCAGTATTTT	CASSLSADTQYF
-	-	TRBV5-1	TRBJ1-1	TGCGCCAGCAGCTATGGAGGACTCGCAAACACTGAAGCTTTCTTT	CASSYGGLANTEAFF
-	-	TRBV6-5	TRBJ2-1	TGTGCCAGCAATCAGTACCGCTCCTACAATGAGCAGTTCTTC	CASNQYRSYNEQFF
TRBD1	-	TRBV28	TRBJ1-4	TGTGCCAGCAGTCGGGGGACAGGGGTTAAGGAAAAACTGTTTTTT	CASSRGTGVKEKLFF
-	-	TRBV3-1/TRBV3-2	TRBJ2-7	TGTGCCAGCAGCCAAGTACAGGGCTACGAGCAGTACTTC	CASSQVQGYEQYF
TRBD1	-	TRBV19	TRBJ1-6	TGTGCCAGTAGTATCGGGACAGGGACCTCCTATAATTCACCCCTCCACTTT	CASSIGTGTSYNSPLHF
-	-	TRBV19	TRBJ1-5	TGTGCCAGTAGTATAGTCGGGGTAGGAAGCAATCAGCCCCAGCATTTT	CASSIVGVGSNQPQHF
TRBD1	-	TRBV9	TRBJ1-2	TGTGCCAGCAGCGTCGGGACAGGGCCTCCCCCCTATGGCTACACCTTC	CASSVGTGPPPYGYTF
-	-	TRBV5-1	TRBJ2-3	TGCGCCAGCAGCTTGGAGTCGGGACTCACAGATACGCAGTATTTT	CASSLESGLTDTQYF
-	-	TRBV7-9	TRBJ1-2	TGTGCCAGCAGCTTCGACAGCTATGGCTACACCTTC	CASSFDSYGYTF
-	-	TRBV11-2	TRBJ2-7	TGTGCCAGCAGCTTCGGGGGGCCGAGATACGAGCAGTACTTC	CASSFGGPRYEQYF
-	-	TRBV18	TRBJ1-3	TGTGCCAGCTCTTCAGGGGTAGGCGGCGGTCGCTCTGGAAACACCATATATTTT	CASSSGVGGGRSGNTIYF
TRBD2	-	TRBV5-1	TRBJ2-1	TGCGCCAGCAGCTTCCCCGAAGGACTAGCGGGGGCTAATGAGCAGTTCTTC	CASSFPEGLAGANEQFF
-	few	TRBV6-4	TRBJ1-1	TGTGCCAGCAGACCCGAGGCAGGGATTAACACTGAAGCTTTCTTT	CASRPEAGINTEAFF
TRBD1	-	TRBV28	TRBJ1-1	TGTGCCAGCATCCTAACCGGGACAGGAGAAGCTTTCTTT	CASILTGTGEAFF
-	-	TRBV30	TRBJ1-2	TGTGCCTGGAGTGGGCAAGAAGGACAGTGGCTCTATGGCTACACCTTC	CAWSGQEGQWLYGYTF
TRBD2	-	TRBV2	TRBJ2-2	TGTGCCAGCTCCCTCCTGGGACTAGTCGGTCGGAGCACCGGGGAGCTGTTTTTT	CASSLLGLVGRSTGELFF
TRBD2	-	TRBV5-5	TRBJ2-1	TGTGCCAGCAGCTTGGGTACTAGCGGTTACAATGAGCAGTTCTTC	CASSLGTSGYNEQFF
TRBD2	-	TRBV6-5	TRBJ2-1	TGTGCCAGCTATAGACTAGCGGACAATGAGCAGTTCTTC	CASYRLADNEQFF
-	-	TRBV19	TRBJ2-1	TGTGCCAGTAGTATCCAGTTCACCTCCTCCTACAATGAGCAGTTCTTC	CASSIQFTSSYNEQFF
TRBD1	-	TRBV2	TRBJ1-6	TGTGCCAGCAGTGAAGGGACAGGGAGAAATTCACCCCTCCACTTT	CASSEGTGRNSPLHF
TRBD2	-	TRBV5-8	TRBJ2-1	TGTGCCAGCAGCTTGGGACTAGCGGGAGTTTGGAATGAGCAGTTCTTC	CASSLGLAGVWNEQFF
-	-	TRBV28	TRBJ1-2	TGTGCCAGCAGTGTACAGGACTATGGCTACACCTTC	CASSVQDYGYTF
-	-	TRBV10-3	TRBJ1-1	TGTGCCATAGGAGGCGGGGAGGGCACTGAAGCTTTCTTT	CAIGGGEGTEAFF
TRBD1	few	TRBV10-2	TRBJ1-3	TGCGCCAGCAGTGAGTCTCCGACAGGGTCGGACACCATATATTTT	CASSESPTGSDTIYF
-	-	TRBV19	TRBJ2-3	TGTGCCAGTAGTCTGCAGCGGTTTCCCTCCACAGATACGCAGTATTTT	CASSLQRFPSTDTQYF
TRBD1	-	TRBV2	TRBJ1-1	TGTGCCAGCAGCGTCGACAGGGTGGGAATGAACACTGAAGCTTTCTTT	CASSVDRVGMNTEAFF
TRBD1	once	TRBV28	TRBJ1-5	TGTGCCAGCAGTTTAGGGGACAGGTCTCAGCCCCAGCATTTT	CASSLGDRSQPQHF
TRBD2	-	TRBV7-3	TRBJ2-3	TGTGCCAGCAGCTTAAAACTAGCGGGTTCGGATACGCAGTATTTT	CASSLKLAGSDTQYF
TRBD1	-	TRBV5-1	TRBJ1-2	TGCGCCAGCAGCTTGGGACAGGGGTTCTATGGCTACACCTTC	CASSLGQGFYGYTF
TRBD1	-	TRBV10-3	TRBJ1-4	TGTGCCATCAGCCTGGGACAGGGACAGGCTAATGAAAAACTGTTTTTT	CAISLGQGQANEKLFF
TRBD2	-	TRBV28	TRBJ2-7	TGTGCCAGCAGGGTATCGCCGGGAGGCGAGCAGTACTTC	CASRVSPGGEQYF
-	once	TRBV6-1	TRBJ1-2	TGTGCCAGCAGTGAAGCCGACAGGCCTAACTATGGCTACACCTTC	CASSEADRPNYGYTF
-	-	TRBV7-2	TRBJ1-3	TGTGCCAGCAGCTTGGACAGCTACTCTGGAAACACCATATATTTT	CASSLDSYSGNTIYF
TRBD1	-	TRBV30	TRBJ1-1	TGTGCCGGCCTAGCCGGGACAGGGGGGCCTGAAGCTTTCTTT	CAGLAGTGGPEAFF
-	-	TRBV5-1	TRBJ1-1	TGCGCCAGCAGCCAGAGAAGCGTGGACACTGAAGCTTTCTTT	CASSQRSVDTEAFF
-	-	TRBV11-3	TRBJ1-4	TGTGCCAGCAGCTACGGGGAGAATGAAAAACTGTTTTTT	CASSYGENEKLFF